This T cell receptor beta chain stems from a study of blood T cell repertoires in COVID-19. Across the whole study: The study drew acute and convalescent COVID-19 samples from the United States, Italy and Spain.

This clone has just one count. Original processing notes: Amplification from reference gene primers served as the basis for estimated nucleated cell counts. Sequencing was performed with immunoSEQ multiplex PCR; in TCRdb, only in-frame clones are kept and a portion is missing. That table is the source of V, J and clone size, and D and trimming were worked out from the DNA. Of over 130,000 clones listed, around 87% are singletons. Germline trimming cut 4 bases from V and 5 bases from J; bases unmatched to any gene: 8. CDR1 and CDR2 (germline): PRHDT, FYEKMQ (reference sequence). The length of the CDR3 is 15 residues.

Material for sequencing was peripheral blood. The sequence was obtained from a human donor in a cohort sampled during active COVID-19. The rearrangement joins TRBV13 to TRBJ1-2, with 9 bases identical to TRBD1. CDR3 nucleotides: TGTGCCAGCAGCTCGCGGGACAGGGTAGGGTATGGCTACACCTTC. Translated: CASSSRDRVGYGYTF.